These T cell receptor delta chains were read from a single sample in a study of gamma-delta chains in newborns, infants, children. TCRdb redid the clone calls on the reads with CATT. The sample lists about 6,900 delta-chain clones; roughly 12% were seen once. Input material: blood. These receptors all stem from a child who was a newborn, infant or young child, either healthy, febrile or measles-vaccinated (not recorded which). Both conserved end residues are part of each CDR3. A D gene is named only where the DNA matches it firmly. Size values are once, few and many counts, or a class for expanded clones, and some rows have none.

d_call,j_call,clone_size,v_call,cdr3_aa,cdr3_nt
TRDD3,TRDJ3,NA,TRDV2,CACDTLLGDTSWDTRQMFF,TGTGCCTGTGACACGCTACTGGGGGATACTTCCTGGGACACCCGACAGATGTTTTTC
TRDD3,TRDJ3,NA,TRDV2,CACDTITTGGGSLGSWDTRQMFF,TGTGCCTGTGACACGATTACAACTGGGGGAGGATCCCTCGGCTCCTGGGACACCCGACAGATGTTTTTC
TRDD3,TRDJ3,NA,TRDV2,CACDILYTGGYGDTRQMFF,TGTGCCTGTGACATCTTATATACTGGGGGATATGGAGACACCCGACAGATGTTTTTC
TRDD3,TRDJ1,NA,TRDV2,CACDTLIGTGGQRTTDELIF,TGTGCCTGTGACACCTTAATTGGTACTGGGGGTCAACGGACCACCGATGAACTCATCTTT
NA,TRDJ1,medium-sized,TRDV2,CACDKLPGAAYTDKLIF,TGTGCCTGTGACAAGTTGCCTGGGGCTGCGTACACCGATAAACTCATCTTT
TRDD3,TRDJ2,few,TRDV2,CACDPLTGGYAWLTAQLFF,TGTGCCTGTGACCCCCTTACTGGGGGATACGCGTGGTTGACAGCACAACTCTTCTTT
TRDD3,TRDJ1,few,TRDV2,CACHQLGDRTDKLIF,TGTGCCTGTCATCAACTGGGGGATAGGACCGATAAACTCATCTTT
TRDD3,TRDJ1,few,TRDV2,CACDTLTGGYAVELIF,TGTGCCTGTGACACCCTTACTGGGGGATACGCGGTTGAACTCATCTTT
NA,TRDJ1,NA,TRDV2,CACDTVGGYTDKLIF,TGTGCCTGTGACACCGTAGGAGGCTACACCGATAAACTCATCTTT
TRDD3,TRDJ1,medium-sized,TRDV2,CACDTVLTGGPKYTDKLIF,TGTGCCTGTGACACCGTTTTGACTGGGGGACCCAAGTACACCGATAAACTCATCTTT
NA,TRDJ1,medium-sized,TRDV1,CALGEGPSQSLLGRGPGMERLIF,TGTGCTCTTGGGGAGGGGCCTTCCCAATCTCTACTGGGCAGAGGTCCGGGGATGGAGAGGCTCATCTTT
TRDD3,TRDJ1,NA,TRDV2,CARDTLGGPDKLIF,TGTGCCCGTGACACCCTGGGGGGCCCCGATAAACTCATCTTT
TRDD3,TRDJ3,few,TRDV2,CACDTGGFDSWDTRQMFF,TGTGCCTGTGACACTGGGGGATTCGACTCCTGGGACACCCGACAGATGTTTTTC
TRDD3,TRDJ1,NA,TRDV2,CACDTWGTTDKLIF,TGTGCCTGTGACACTTGGGGGACTACCGATAAACTCATCTTT
NA,TRDJ1,few,TRDV2,CACDPLEGYTDKLIF,TGTGCCTGTGATCCCTTAGAGGGATACACCGATAAACTCATCTTT
TRDD3,TRDJ1,few,TRDV2,CACDILGDSPDKLIF,TGTGCCTGTGACATACTGGGGGATTCTCCCGATAAACTCATCTTT
TRDD3,TRDJ1,NA,TRDV2,CACDFVLGDTNTDKLIF,TGTGCCTGTGACTTCGTATTGGGGGATACTAACACCGATAAACTCATCTTT
TRDD3,TRDJ3,few,TRDV2,CACDSTGEYSWDTQQMFF,TGTGCCTGTGACAGTACTGGGGAGTACTCCTGGGACACCCAACAGATGTTTTTC
NA,TRDJ1,medium-sized,TRDV2,CACDILGDEYTDKLIF,TGTGCCTGTGACATACTGGGAGATGAGTACACCGATAAACTCATCTTT
TRDD3,TRDJ3,medium-sized,TRDV2,CACDTGGYASWDTRQMFF,TGTGCCTGTGACACTGGGGGATACGCGTCCTGGGACACCCGACAGATGTTTTTC
TRDD3,TRDJ2,large,TRDV2,CACDVLGDTAQLFF,TGTGCCTGTGACGTACTGGGGGATACAGCACAACTCTTCTTT
TRDD3,TRDJ1,NA,TRDV2,CACDTVTGVQRLGDKLIF,TGTGCCTGTGACACCGTTACTGGGGTCCAAAGGTTGGGCGATAAACTCATCTTT
TRDD3,TRDJ1,medium-sized,TRDV2,CACDRLGDNGKLIF,TGTGCCTGTGACAGGCTGGGGGATAATGGTAAACTCATCTTT
NA,TRDJ3,NA,TRDV2,CACDSTTWGPSSWDTRQMFF,TGTGCCTGTGACTCTACTACCTGGGGACCCAGCTCCTGGGACACCCGACAGATGTTTTTC
TRDD3,TRDJ3,few,TRDV2,CACDPVRVLGEPSWDTRQMFF,TGTGCCTGTGACCCCGTAAGGGTACTGGGGGAGCCCTCCTGGGACACCCGACAGATGTTTTTC
TRDD3,TRDJ1,few,TRDV1,CALGELVITRNPPSYLRLGDTRYTDKLIF,TGTGCTCTTGGGGAACTAGTAATTACCCGTAACCCTCCTTCCTACCTTCGACTGGGGGATACGCGGTACACCGATAAACTCATCTTT
TRDD3,TRDJ3,few,TRDV2,CACDTVGDIIWDTRQMFF,TGTGCCTGTGACACCGTGGGGGATATCATCTGGGACACCCGACAGATGTTTTTC
TRDD3,TRDJ3,few,TRDV2,CACDTGGFRTWDTRQMFF,TGTGCCTGTGACACTGGGGGATTTCGAACCTGGGACACCCGACAGATGTTTTTC
NA,TRDJ1,NA,TRDV2,CACDILGGRYTDKLIF,TGTGCCTGTGACATCCTTGGGGGGAGGTACACCGATAAACTCATCTTT
TRDD3,TRDJ1,medium-sized,TRDV2,CACDSLLGDTDHTDKLIF,TGTGCCTGTGACTCCTTACTGGGGGATACCGATCACACCGATAAACTCATCTTT
TRDD3,TRDJ1,medium-sized,TRDV2,CACDTVGISGDKLIF,TGTGCCTGTGACACGGTGGGGATAAGTGGCGATAAACTCATCTTT
TRDD3,TRDJ1,few,TRDV2,CACDTVFTGGLSTDKLIF,TGTGCCTGTGACACCGTTTTCACTGGGGGACTATCCACCGATAAACTCATCTTT
TRDD3,TRDJ3,NA,TRDV2,CACDTMTGANRSWDTRQMFF,TGTGCCTGTGACACCATGACTGGGGCTAACCGGTCCTGGGACACCCGACAGATGTTTTTC
TRDD3,TRDJ1,few,TRDV2,CACDILGDTGTGADKLIF,TGTGCCTGTGACATACTGGGGGATACGGGGACTGGAGCCGATAAACTCATCTTT
TRDD3,TRDJ1,few,TRDV2,CACDMLGDTPNITDKLIF,TGTGCCTGTGACATGCTGGGGGATACGCCTAATATCACCGATAAACTCATCTTT
TRDD3,TRDJ1,medium-sized,TRDV2,CACDSLGGKKGGTDKLIF,TGTGCCTGTGACTCACTGGGGGGCAAAAAGGGCGGCACCGATAAACTCATCTTT
TRDD3,TRDJ3,few,TRDV2,CACDTAGGYGRSSWDTRQMFF,TGTGCCTGTGACACCGCCGGGGGATACGGGCGGAGCTCCTGGGACACCCGACAGATGTTTTTC
TRDD3,TRDJ1,few,TRDV2,CACDTVLGDTRWMGHTDKLIF,TGTGCCTGTGACACCGTACTGGGGGATACGCGATGGATGGGGCACACCGATAAACTCATCTTT
NA,TRDJ1,medium-sized,TRAV29/DV5,CAATPQRRTYGADKLIF,TGTGCAGCAACCCCCCAGAGACGCACATACGGTGCCGATAAACTCATCTTT
TRDD3,TRDJ1,medium-sized,TRDV2,CACDLLGVQTDKLIF,TGTGCCTGTGACTTACTGGGGGTTCAAACCGATAAACTCATCTTT
TRDD3,TRDJ3,medium-sized,TRDV2,CACDTGGYGSSWDTRQMFF,TGTGCCTGTGACACTGGGGGATACGGGAGCTCCTGGGACACCCGACAGATGTTTTTC
TRDD3,TRDJ1,NA,TRDV2,CACDTVNGGYNDKLIF,TGTGCCTGTGACACCGTGAATGGGGGATATAACGATAAACTCATCTTT
NA,TRDJ3,medium-sized,TRDV2,CACDTVRGPHRSWDTRQMFF,TGTGCCTGTGACACCGTTCGGGGTCCCCACCGCTCCTGGGACACCCGACAGATGTTTTTC
TRDD3,TRDJ1,few,TRDV2,CACDFVLGDGVGKLIF,TGTGCCTGTGACTTCGTACTGGGGGACGGAGTAGGGAAACTCATCTTT
NA,TRDJ3,few,TRDV2,CACDPGASSSWDTRQMFF,TGTGCCTGTGACCCGGGGGCTTCCAGCTCCTGGGACACCCGACAGATGTTTTTC
TRDD3,TRDJ1,NA,TRDV2,CACDTLGYWGIHTDKPIF,TGTGCCTGTGACACCTTGGGGTACTGGGGGATACACACCGATAAACCCATCTTT
NA,TRDJ3,NA,TRDV2,CACDTVRSPTWDTRQMFF,TGTGCCTGTGACACCGTGAGGAGCCCGACCTGGGACACCCGACAGATGTTTTTC
NA,TRDJ1,few,TRDV2,CACDTEGLRPSYTDKLIF,TGTGCCTGTGACACCGAGGGGCTCCGTCCTAGTTACACCGATAAACTCATCTTT
NA,TRDJ3,few,TRDV2,CACDTWGSSSWDTRQMFF,TGTGCCTGTGACACCTGGGGATCGAGCTCCTGGGACACCCGACAGATGTTTTTC
TRDD3,TRDJ2,NA,TRDV2,CACDTITGGHPSQLFF,TGTGCCTGTGACACGATTACTGGGGGACACCCGTCACAACTCTTCTTT
TRDD3,TRDJ1,few,TRDV2,CACGTVLGDTTFDKLIF,TGTGCCTGTGGCACAGTACTGGGGGATACGACGTTCGATAAACTCATCTTT
TRDD3,TRDJ1,few,TRDV2,CACDTVLGDTTYTDKLIF,TGTGCCTGTGACACGGTACTGGGGGACACAACCTACACCGATAAACTCATCTTT
NA,TRDJ3,NA,TRDV2,CACDPTAGGDSWDTRQMFF,TGTGCCTGTGACCCTACCGCAGGGGGGGACTCCTGGGACACCCGACAGATGTTTTTC
NA,TRDJ1,few,TRDV2,CACDTVSRTPDLSTDKLIF,TGTGCCTGTGACACCGTCTCTCGAACCCCTGATCTCTCCACCGATAAACTCATCTTT
TRDD3,TRDJ1,medium-sized,TRDV2,CACDPITRGIGTDKLIF,TGTGCCTGTGACCCCATCACGAGGGGGATAGGGACCGATAAACTCATCTTT
NA,TRDJ3,few,TRDV2,CACDTVGVRSWDTRQMFF,TGTGCCTGTGACACCGTGGGGGTTCGCTCCTGGGACACCCGACAGATGTTTTTC